This T cell receptor (beta chain) came from a study of shared clonotypes between healthy human individuals. The V end lost 0 bases, the J end lost 2 bases, and 19 bases lay between the germline ends. The CDR3 has 18 residues. Germline V lookup: CDR1 MGHRA, CDR2 YSYEKL. Replicate PCRs from sorted subsets contained roughly 190 ng DNA, which is roughly 30,000 T cell genomes. The assay was immunoSEQ multiplex PCR, and TCRdb's table has in-frame clones only and misses some. This table holds roughly 2.4 million clones, 90% to 97% found once. About this clone itself: The antigen is unknown.

Study-level findings and limits: Exclusively blood specimens were collected; tissue repertoires likely differ.

The sequenced material came from naive CD4+ T cells sorted from blood. Specified subset: CD45RA+ positively selected. This receptor was taken from a man between 18 and 35 years old in good health. This chain links TRBV4-1 with TRBJ1-1, with a weak D call TRBD1 (6 bases). The DNA of the CDR3 is TGCGCCAGCAGCCAAGATGTATCCAGGGGAAGTTACAACACTGAAGCTTTCTTT. This codes for CASSQDVSRGSYNTEAFF.